The 28 T cell receptor beta chains below were found in one sample sequenced in a study of OX40 agonist ivuxolimab in advanced cancers. Receptor libraries were prepared by the immunoSEQ multiplex PCR assay. TCRdb's version of the immuneACCESS table is confined to in-frame rearrangements and falls short of the full clone set. An unresolved V gene accounts for under half of the shortfall where checked; the remainder is of unknown origin. The sample has 78,000 or so clones on record, roughly nine tenths of them singletons. Roughly 10% of the sample comes from the top ten. The input for sequencing was CD4+ or CD8+ T cells sorted from blood, taken in a trial of the OX40 agonist ivuxolimab. These receptors originate from an adult with an advanced solid tumor such as melanoma, head and neck, liver or kidney cancer.

With respect to this clone: The sample contains more than one DNA sequence encoding this CDR3. The V call is TRBV9, the J call TRBJ2-7, with D uncertain. Deletions cut 0 bases from V and 3 bases from J, with 7 bases between. This CDR3 contains 13 residues. Per germline, CDR1 SGDLS and CDR2 YYNGEE. CDR3 residues: CASSVGGSYEQYF. Here the CDR3 DNA reads TGTGCCAGCAGCGTAGGCGGCAGCTACGAGCAGTACTTC.

The rearrangement links TRBV7-9 to TRBJ2-7, with 10 bases matching TRBD1. The germline gives CDR1 SEHNR, CDR2 FQNEAQ (reference sequence). The CDR3 sequence is 16 residues long. V gave up 5 bases and J gave up 5 bases; unmatched junction bases: 12. CDR3 in DNA: TGTGCCAGCAGCCCCCACGACAGGGGGCACCCCCACGAGCAGTACTTC. Translated: CASSPHDRGHPHEQYF. The full variable domain, rest sourced from reference TRBV7-9 and TRBJ2-7, is DTGVSQNPRHKITKRGQNVTFRCDPISEHNRLYWYRQTLGQGPEFLTYFQNEAQLEKSRLLSDRFSAERPKGSFSTLEIQRTEQGDSAMYLCASSPHDRGHPHEQYFGPGTRLTVT.

This clone was recorded only once. The V and J genes are TRBV18 and TRBJ1-2; D might be TRBD1 (5 bases). Germline-derived CDR1 and CDR2 are KGHSH and LQKENI. This CDR3 spans 13 amino acids. V was trimmed by 2 bases and J by 6 bases, leaving 10 bases between them. The CDR3 coding sequence is TGTGCCAGCTCACCAGGGGGTTGGGATGGCTACACCTTC. It codes for CASSPGGWDGYTF.

The V and J genes are TRBV19 and TRBJ2-7; TRBD1 or TRBD2 may be the D gene (5 bases each). V was pared by 8 bases and J by 3 bases, with 17 bases between. Germline V gene sequence: CDR1 LNHDA, CDR2 SQIVND (reference sequence). The CDR3 totals 14 residues. The DNA of the CDR3 is TGTGCCAGTGCGACCGGGACCGGAGGCTACGAGCAGTACTTC. Translation gives CASATGTGGYEQYF.

The chain has TRBV27 and TRBJ2-7; TRBD1 might be the D (5 bases). CDR1 is MNHEY, CDR2 SMNVEV, per germline (reference sequence). With 2 bases removed from V and 6 bases from J, the gap between germline ends came to 20 bases. This CDR3 has 16 residues. This chain's CDR3 is CASSLILGAGPAEQYF. In DNA form, the CDR3 reads TGTGCCAGCAGTTTAATTTTAGGGGCAGGGCCTGCCGAGCAGTACTTC.

This clone was seen just once. J is TRBJ1-1 and V is TRBV11-2, with D hard to call. The V end was cut by 2 bases, the J end by 4 bases, with 5 bases between. Germline V lookup: CDR1 SGHAT, CDR2 FQNNGV. The CDR3 runs 12 residues. CDR3 loop: CASSLSGTEAFF. CDR3 coding DNA: TGTGCCAGCAGCTTATCCGGCACTGAAGCTTTCTTT.

This chain links TRBV9 with TRBJ2-1; D is unresolved. Germline V CDR1 and CDR2: SGDLS, YYNGEE. CDR3 size: 14 residues. Trimming left V 0 bases short and J 5 bases short, with 9 bases between. DNA of the CDR3: TGTGCCAGCAGCGTAGAAGGTAGCCACAATGAGCAGTTCTTC. The encoded protein is CASSVEGSHNEQFF.

This chain connects TRBV6-1 to TRBJ2-5; D possibly corresponds to TRBD2 (5 bases). Germline CDR1 reads MNHNS; CDR2 reads SASEGT. The V end lost 2 bases, the J end lost 5 bases, and 15 bases lay between the germline ends. The CDR3 is made up of 15 amino acids. The CDR3 DNA is TGTGCCAGCAGTGAATCTGGAGGAGCTCTTGAGACCCAGTACTTC. Translating gives CASSESGGALETQYF.

V gene TRBV5-5 combines with J gene TRBJ2-1; D uncertain. Germline V CDR1 and CDR2: SGHKS, YYEKEE (reference sequence). CDR3 length: 12 residues. V was cut by 6 bases and J by 7 bases, with 11 bases left in between. The CDR3 DNA reads TGTGCCAGCACCCGGACCGAGAATGAGCAGTTCTTC. It specifies CASTRTENEQFF.

The genes are TRBV7-8 and TRBJ2-7; D not certain. Looked up from germline, CDR1 is SGHVS and CDR2 is FQNEAQ. This CDR3 region has 14 residues. Trimming took off 5 bases at V and 0 bases at J, with 11 bases between the two ends. CDR3 nucleotide sequence: TGTGCCAGCAGCCCCGACCTCGCCTCCTACGAGCAGTACTTC. Amino acid sequence: CASSPDLASYEQYF.

The V and J genes are TRBV7-9 and TRBJ1-1; tentative D call: TRBD1 (6 bases). Germline-derived CDR1 and CDR2 are SEHNR and FQNEAQ (reference sequence). The length of the CDR3 is 15 residues. V lost 6 bases, J lost 4 bases, and 18 bases lay in between. This CDR3 is CASRTEGGRRTEAFF. DNA of the CDR3: TGTGCCAGCAGAACCGAGGGGGGGCGTCGCACTGAAGCTTTCTTT.

CDR3 coding DNA: TGCAGCGCTGCAAACGTCCGACAGGGGGCTGGCGGCTACACCTTC. As protein: CSAANVRQGAGGYTF. J is TRBJ1-2 and V is TRBV29-1; 10 bases line up with TRBD1. Germline CDR1 and CDR2: SQVTM and ANQGSEA. CDR3 length equals 15 residues. J lost 8 bases, V lost 7 bases, and 16 bases had no gene match.

The chain couples TRBV7-9 to TRBJ2-7; D is perhaps TRBD1 or TRBD2 (5 bases each). Germline V gene data show CDR1 as SEHNR and CDR2 as FQNEAQ (reference sequence). Trimming shortened V by 5 bases and J by 3 bases, and 11 bases separated the two germline ends. The length of the CDR3 is 13 residues. The CDR3 DNA follows: TGTGCCAGCAGCACCGGGACGTTCTACGAGCAGTACTTC. Amino acid sequence: CASSTGTFYEQYF.

CDR3 region: CASSLPTGGKDIQYF. The CDR3 nucleotides are TGTGCCAGCAGCTTACCAACAGGGGGCAAGGACATTCAGTACTTC. This chain links TRBV13 with TRBJ2-4; 9 bases fit TRBD1. This CDR3 is built from 15 residues. Trimming cost V 2 bases and J 8 bases; bases outside gene matches: 7. The germline V gene has CDR1 PRHDT and CDR2 FYEKMQ (reference sequence). Using reference TRBV13 and TRBJ2-4 for the parts outside the CDR3, the full variable domain is AAGVIQSPRHLIKEKRETATLKCYPIPRHDTVYWYQQGPGQDPQFLISFYEKMQSDKGSIPDRFSAQQFSDYHSELNMSSLELGDSALYFCASSLPTGGKDIQYFGAGTRLSVL.

The chain has TRBV29-1 and TRBJ2-1; TRBD1 matches 11 bases. With 1 base clipped from V and 7 bases from J, the junction kept 3 bases outside the gene matches. The CDR3 runs to 14 residues. Germline values: CDR1 SQVTM, CDR2 ANQGSEA. The CDR3 here is CSVEGGTGGNEQFF. For the CDR3, the DNA is TGCAGCGTTGAAGGCGGGACAGGGGGGAATGAGCAGTTCTTC.

The chain has TRBV18 and TRBJ1-5; 9 nucleotides match TRBD1. Germline CDR1 reads KGHSH; CDR2 reads LQKENI. J gave up 0 bases and V 5 bases, and 5 bases lay outside the gene matches. The CDR3 spans 16 residues. The CDR3 DNA sequence: TGTGCCAGCTCAGGGACAGGGACGGATAGCAATCAGCCCCAGCATTTT. Residues: CASSGTGTDSNQPQHF.

The chain couples TRBV6-5 to TRBJ2-2; 7 bases map to TRBD1. Germline assignment: CDR1 MNHEY and CDR2 SVGAGI. Trimming at V came to 2 bases and at J to 0 bases, leaving 3 bases not matched to a gene. The CDR3 sequence is 16 residues long. CDR3 sequence: CASSYTGQSNTGELFF. The DNA of the CDR3 is TGTGCCAGCAGTTACACGGGACAGTCGAACACCGGGGAGCTGTTTTTT.

This chain connects TRBV2 to TRBJ2-2, with D possibly TRBD1 on 5 matching bases. The CDR3 has 17 amino acids. Germline V lookup: CDR1 SNHLY, CDR2 FYNNEI. The V end was cut by 2 bases, the J end by 5 bases, with 18 bases between. The CDR3 loop is CASSEIKVGLATGELFF. DNA for the CDR3: TGTGCCAGCAGTGAAATTAAGGTGGGGCTGGCTACCGGGGAGCTGTTTTTT.

This chain connects TRBV27 to TRBJ1-1; a possible D gene is TRBD1 (6 bases). The CDR3 has 14 residues. Germline values: CDR1 MNHEY, CDR2 SMNVEV (reference sequence). V lost 5 bases, J lost 5 bases, and 15 bases lay in between. The CDR3 coding sequence is TGTGCCAGCAGTCTACAGGGATTGGGGACTGAAGCTTTCTTT. Protein sequence: CASSLQGLGTEAFF.

The chain uses TRBV23-1 and TRBJ1-1; D gene uncertain. TRBV23-1 is placed among ORFs of uncertain function. V lost 0 bases and J lost 2, with 13 bases in between. CDR3 length equals 16 residues. The CDR3 bases are TGCGCCAGCAGTCAATCGTGCGGGGTCCCAAACACTGAAGCTTTCTTT. This sequence encodes CASSQSCGVPNTEAFF.

This chain connects TRBV10-3 to TRBJ1-1; D is perhaps TRBD1 (5 bases). The CDR3 consists of 14 residues. From germline, CDR1 is ENHRY and CDR2 SYGVKD. V was cut by 3 bases and J by 4 bases, with 12 bases left in between. CDR3 sequence reads: CAISDVLGRTEAFF. In DNA form, the CDR3 reads TGTGCCATCAGTGATGTGCTGGGGCGCACTGAAGCTTTCTTT.

This sequence joins TRBV4-1 and TRBJ2-7; the match to TRBD1 covers 10 bases. Germline trimming cut 1 base from V and 2 bases from J; bases unmatched to any gene: 5. CDR3 length equals 16 residues. Germline CDR1 and CDR2: MGHRA and YSYEKL. The CDR3 spells CASSQAGQGGAYEQYF. The CDR3 region has the DNA TGCGCCAGCAGCCAAGCCGGACAGGGGGGGGCCTACGAGCAGTACTTC.

The rearrangement uses TRBV27 and TRBJ2-3; D ambiguous. Germline CDR1 and CDR2: MNHEY and SMNVEV (reference sequence). Between the trimmed V and J ends, which lost 0 bases and 4 bases, there was a span of 14 bases. This CDR3 contains 16 residues. CDR3 DNA: TGTGCCAGCAGTTTATCCGGGTCAGCTATCCCAGATACGCAGTATTTT. It codes for CASSLSGSAIPDTQYF.

The genes are TRBV5-1 and TRBJ2-3; no definite D call. Germline CDR1 is SGHRS and CDR2 is YFSETQ. The CDR3 is made up of 13 amino acids. Between the trimmed V and J ends, which lost 0 bases and 4 bases, there was a span of 6 bases. This CDR3 reads CASSLDSPDTQYF. Here the CDR3 DNA reads TGCGCCAGCAGCTTGGATTCCCCAGATACGCAGTATTTT.

This clone has only one observation. This sequence joins TRBV6-6 and TRBJ2-7; 7 nucleotides align to TRBD2. The CDR3 totals 15 residues. The junction had 5 bases not matched to a gene; V was cut back by 0 bases and J by 3 bases. Germline assignment: CDR1 MNHNY and CDR2 SVGAGI (reference sequence). CDR3 coding DNA: TGTGCCAGCAGTTACTCTCCGGGAGGCAACTACGAGCAGTACTTC. Amino acid sequence: CASSYSPGGNYEQYF.

The chain carries TRBV6-5 and TRBJ2-7; a possible D gene is TRBD1 (5 bases). Trimming pared 4 bases from V and 4 bases from J, leaving 20 bases between. The CDR3 runs 16 residues. The V gene's germline CDR1 is MNHEY and CDR2 SVGAGI. DNA for the CDR3: TGTGCCAGCAGTTTCCCTTCAGGGATCGGCCATTACGAGCAGTACTTC. Protein sequence: CASSFPSGIGHYEQYF.

The J gene is TRBJ2-5, the V gene TRBV11-2; D is ambiguous. The CDR3 spans 13 residues. V lost 2 bases and J lost 4, with 8 bases in between. Looked up from germline, CDR1 is SGHAT and CDR2 is FQNNGV. CDR3 residues: CASSLPPAETQYF. CDR3 sequence (DNA): TGTGCCAGCAGCTTACCCCCGGCAGAGACCCAGTACTTC.

This chain links TRBV9 with TRBJ2-7; either TRBD1 or TRBD2 may fit D (5 bases each). V lost 7 bases and J lost 1, with 15 bases in between. The germline V gene encodes CDR1 SGDLS and CDR2 YYNGEE. The CDR3 contains 14 residues. The CDR3, as DNA: TGTGCCAGCCAACGTGGGGGTGAGTCCTACGAGCAGTACTTC. As protein: CASQRGGESYEQYF.